This T cell receptor beta chain was sequenced in a study of cytomegalovirus exposure and HLA in healthy donors (dated by TCRdb to 2015 to 2018). With regard to the full study: According to a later analysis, the 120 validation repertoires were produced on the same platform as the 666 repertoires of the first cohort. The aim of the study was to test whether cataloging public T cell receptors could identify signatures of past pathogen exposure. Besides the first cohort of around 700 subjects, a separate validation cohort made up of over 95 different subjects was used. To predict cytomegalovirus infection status, the study brought together high-throughput TCR immunosequencing, statistical association of individual TCRs with disease status, and machine learning. The investigation overall reported the following: The validation cohort had no HLA typing available for a later analysis, so co-occurrence within that cohort was assessed over all 130 or so repertoires. A later analysis found that TCRs clustered in the first cohort also tended to co-occur in the 110 or so validation repertoires, with 94% of cluster scores above 0. Across donors, most TCR sequences were observed very rarely, whereas some public TCRs were present in many individuals. In vitro tests confirmed that a few of the cytomegalovirus-associated TCR beta chains recognize cytomegalovirus antigens. The study gave a list of 150 to 200 TCR beta chains associated with cytomegalovirus. The authors suggested that the approach could potentially be extended to other disease states and immunological phenotypes. In both the original and validation cohorts, the classifier was reported to diagnose cytomegalovirus status with high specificity and sensitivity.

The donors belonged to the validation cohort of around 130 subjects, which was separate from the approximately 660-subject first cohort. The germline V gene specifies SNHLY as CDR1 and FYNNEI as CDR2. Cut back by 8 bases and 2 bases, the V and J ends lie 14 bases apart. From the cysteine up to the phenylalanine, the CDR3 has a length of 14 residues. Only the CDR3 DNA stays, 42 bases, in frame from base 1. Library preparation used the immunoSEQ multiplex PCR assay. From the authors' description of their analysis: To diagnose cytomegalovirus status from the catalog of TCR beta chain sequences, a statistical classification framework was built. This immuneACCESS table, as held by TCRdb, lists in-frame sequences with V and J called but not all clones. Of the missing ones, under half trace to an unresolved V gene in checked studies; the others have no known cause. That table furnishes V, J and clone size, whereas the DNA furnished D and trimming. This sample gives about 92,000 clones in total; approximately 93% of them show up just once. The ten largest make up around 1.1% of the sample.

Comments on this clone: Its recognized antigen is unknown. No base quality values were provided; no much bigger clone lies one nucleotide off.

This chain joins TRBV2 to TRBJ2-3; the D region possibly corresponds to TRBD2 (6 bases align). The TCR originated in a woman aged 30 to 39 in good health and CMV-seropositive. The sequencing input was PBMCs. The CDR3: CASQGTASTDTQYF. The DNA sequence is TGTGCCAGCCAAGGGACTGCTTCCACAGATACGCAGTATTTT. The entire variable domain, with the stretches around the CDR3 drawn from the reference TRBV2 and TRBJ2-3 proteins, is EPEVTQTPSHQVTQMGQEVILRCVPISNHLYFYWYRQILGQKVEFLVSFYNNEISEKSEIFDDQFSVERPDGSNFTLKIRSTKLEDSAMYFCASQGTASTDTQYFGPGTRLTVL.